This TCR beta chain was obtained from a study of human T cells and chemical hapten exposure. Looking at the study overall: Across samples, TCR yields varied, mostly owing to small differences in pooled library volumes. Study-wide results and limits: TCRs exceeding 1 in 1000 frequency stayed unchanged with DPC sensitization.

TCRdb re-analysed the RACE reads in MiXCR, keeping a single row per CDR3 protein. The table has 50,000 to 65,000 distinct CDR3 sequences, 11% seen once. Time point described: pre-sensitization, week 0. Noted treatment: therapeutic diphenylcyclopropenone sensitization with weekly scalp DPC. Every patch test was put on after a blood sample was taken. The J segment lost 7 bases and the V segment lost 2 bases, leaving 11 bases of the junction unmatched. The CDR3 has 16 amino acids. On this clonotype: Its antigen is unknown.

The sequencing here drew on whole blood, taken in connection with sensitization to the hapten diphenylcyclopropenone (DPC). The origin of this receptor is a woman in her forties with alopecia areata. Some clones in this sample may be carry-over from other donors' samples. The chain recombines TRBV23-1 with TRBJ2-1, with 7 bases lining up with TRBD2. Being an ORF, TRBV23-1 has a function that is uncertain. This chain's CDR3 is CASSQIGLGSRNEQFF. In nucleotides, the CDR3 is TGCGCCAGCAGTCAAATAGGACTAGGGTCTAGGAATGAGCAGTTCTTC.